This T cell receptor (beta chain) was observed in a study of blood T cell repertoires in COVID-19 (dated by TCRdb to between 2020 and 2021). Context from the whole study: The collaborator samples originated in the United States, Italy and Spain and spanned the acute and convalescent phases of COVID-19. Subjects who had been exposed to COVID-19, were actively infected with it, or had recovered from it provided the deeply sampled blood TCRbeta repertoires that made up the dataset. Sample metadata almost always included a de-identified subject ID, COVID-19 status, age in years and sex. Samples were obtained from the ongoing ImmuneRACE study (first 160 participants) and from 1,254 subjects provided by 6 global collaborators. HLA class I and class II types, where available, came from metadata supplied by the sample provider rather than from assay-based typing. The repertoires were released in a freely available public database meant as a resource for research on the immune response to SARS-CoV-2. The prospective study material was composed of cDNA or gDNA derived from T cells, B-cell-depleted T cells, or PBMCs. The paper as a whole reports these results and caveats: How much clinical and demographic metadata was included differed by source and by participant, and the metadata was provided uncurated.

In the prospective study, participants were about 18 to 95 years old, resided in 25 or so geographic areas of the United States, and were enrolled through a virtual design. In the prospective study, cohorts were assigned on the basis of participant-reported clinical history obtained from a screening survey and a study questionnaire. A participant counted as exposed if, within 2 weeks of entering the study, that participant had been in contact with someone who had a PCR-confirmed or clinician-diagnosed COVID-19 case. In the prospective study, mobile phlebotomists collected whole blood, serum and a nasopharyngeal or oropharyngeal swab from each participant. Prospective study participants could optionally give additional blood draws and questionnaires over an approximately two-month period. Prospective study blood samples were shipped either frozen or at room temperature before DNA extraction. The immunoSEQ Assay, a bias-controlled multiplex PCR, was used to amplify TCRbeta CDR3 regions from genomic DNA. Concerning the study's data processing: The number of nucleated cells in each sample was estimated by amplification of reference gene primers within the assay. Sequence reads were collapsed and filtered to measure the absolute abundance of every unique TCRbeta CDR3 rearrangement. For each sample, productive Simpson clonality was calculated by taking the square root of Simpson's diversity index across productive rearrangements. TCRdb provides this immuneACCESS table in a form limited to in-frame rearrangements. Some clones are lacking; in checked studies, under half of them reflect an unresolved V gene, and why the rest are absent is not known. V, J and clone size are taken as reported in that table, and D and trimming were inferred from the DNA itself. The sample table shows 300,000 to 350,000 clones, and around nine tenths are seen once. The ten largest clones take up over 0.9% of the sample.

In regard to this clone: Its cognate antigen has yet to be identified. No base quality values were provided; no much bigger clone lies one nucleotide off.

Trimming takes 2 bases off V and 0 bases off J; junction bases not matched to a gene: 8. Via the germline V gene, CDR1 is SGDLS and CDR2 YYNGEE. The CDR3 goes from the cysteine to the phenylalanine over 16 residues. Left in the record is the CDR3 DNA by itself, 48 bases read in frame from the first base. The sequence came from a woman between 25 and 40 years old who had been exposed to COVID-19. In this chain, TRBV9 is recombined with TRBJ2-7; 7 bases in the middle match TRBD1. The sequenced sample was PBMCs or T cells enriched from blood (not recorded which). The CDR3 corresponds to CASSVGQAKSSYEQYF. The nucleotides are TGTGCCAGCAGCGTCGGACAGGCCAAGAGCTCCTACGAGCAGTACTTC.